One T cell receptor (beta chain) is described in this entry. These data come from a study of OX40 agonist ivuxolimab in advanced cancers. Trimming removed 0 bases from V and 0 bases from J; junction bases left unmatched: 5. The CDR3 loop spans 16 amino acids. The germline CDR1 and CDR2 sequences are SGHTA and FQGNSA. TCRdb's copy holds only in-frame clones and misses some; the assay was immunoSEQ multiplex PCR. The data show some 42,000 clones, with 85% to 90% seen just once and 4.7% held by the top ten. The TCR was taken from an adult with an advanced solid tumor such as melanoma, head and neck, liver or kidney cancer. The sample here was CD4+ or CD8+ T cells sorted from blood, taken in a trial of the OX40 agonist ivuxolimab. The gene calls are TRBV7-2 and TRBJ2-7; TRBD1 aligns across 7 bases. CDR3 loop: CASSLAAGTDSYEQYF. DNA for the CDR3: TGTGCCAGCAGCTTAGCGGCAGGGACAGACTCCTACGAGCAGTACTTC.